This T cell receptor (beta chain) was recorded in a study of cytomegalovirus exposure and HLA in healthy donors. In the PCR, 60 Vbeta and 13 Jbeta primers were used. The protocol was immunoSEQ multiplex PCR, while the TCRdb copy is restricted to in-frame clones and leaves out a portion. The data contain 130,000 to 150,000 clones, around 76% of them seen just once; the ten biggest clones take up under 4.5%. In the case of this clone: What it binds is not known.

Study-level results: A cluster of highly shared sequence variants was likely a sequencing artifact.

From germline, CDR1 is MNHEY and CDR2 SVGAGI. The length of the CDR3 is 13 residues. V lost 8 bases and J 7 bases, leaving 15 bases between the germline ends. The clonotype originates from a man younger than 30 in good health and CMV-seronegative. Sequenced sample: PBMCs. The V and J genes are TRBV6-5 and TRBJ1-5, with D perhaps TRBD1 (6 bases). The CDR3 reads CASSQGREQPQHF. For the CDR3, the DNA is TGTGCCAGCTCACAGGGAAGGGAACAGCCCCAGCATTTT.